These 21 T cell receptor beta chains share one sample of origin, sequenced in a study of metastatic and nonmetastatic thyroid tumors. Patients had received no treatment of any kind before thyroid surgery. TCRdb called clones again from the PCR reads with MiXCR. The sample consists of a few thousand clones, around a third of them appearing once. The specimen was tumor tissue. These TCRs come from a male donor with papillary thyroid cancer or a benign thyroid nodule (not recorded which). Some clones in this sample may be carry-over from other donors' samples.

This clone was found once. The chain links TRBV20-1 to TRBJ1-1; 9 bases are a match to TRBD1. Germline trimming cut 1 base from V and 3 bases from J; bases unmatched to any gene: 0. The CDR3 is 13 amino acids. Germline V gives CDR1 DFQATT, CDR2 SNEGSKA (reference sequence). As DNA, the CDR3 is TGCAGTGCTAGAGGGGACAGGGACACTGAAGCTTTCTTT. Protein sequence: CSARGDRDTEAFF.

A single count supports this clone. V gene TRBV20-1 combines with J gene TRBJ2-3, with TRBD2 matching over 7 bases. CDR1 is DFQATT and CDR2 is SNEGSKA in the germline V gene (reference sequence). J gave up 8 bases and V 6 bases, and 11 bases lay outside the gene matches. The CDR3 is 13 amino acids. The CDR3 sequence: CSATGLPPVTQYF. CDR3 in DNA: TGCAGTGCGACGGGACTACCGCCCGTTACGCAGTATTTT.

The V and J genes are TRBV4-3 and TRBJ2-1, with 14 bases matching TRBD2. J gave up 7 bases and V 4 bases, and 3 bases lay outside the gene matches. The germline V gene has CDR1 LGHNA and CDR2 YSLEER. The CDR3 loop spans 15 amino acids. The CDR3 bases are TGCGCCAGCAGCCGAGGGACTAGCGGGAGAAATGAGCAGTTCTTC. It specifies CASSRGTSGRNEQFF.

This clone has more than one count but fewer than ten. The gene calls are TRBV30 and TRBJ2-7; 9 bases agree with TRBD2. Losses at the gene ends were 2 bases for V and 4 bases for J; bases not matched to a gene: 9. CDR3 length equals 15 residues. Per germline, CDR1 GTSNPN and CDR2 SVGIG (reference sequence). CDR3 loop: CAWSQSAGGPYEQYF. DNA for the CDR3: TGTGCCTGGAGTCAGAGCGCGGGAGGGCCTTACGAGCAGTACTTC.

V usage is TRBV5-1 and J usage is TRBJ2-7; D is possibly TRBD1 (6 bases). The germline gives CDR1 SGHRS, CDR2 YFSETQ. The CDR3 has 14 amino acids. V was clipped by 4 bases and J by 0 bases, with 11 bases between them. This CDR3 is CASSLGTNSYEQYF. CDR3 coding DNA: TGCGCCAGCAGCCTAGGGACAAACTCCTACGAGCAGTACTTC. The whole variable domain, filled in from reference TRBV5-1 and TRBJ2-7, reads KAGVTQTPRYLIKTRGQQVTLSCSPISGHRSVSWYQQTPGQGLQFLFEYFSETQRNKGNFPGRFSGRQFSNSRSEMNVSTLELGDSALYLCASSLGTNSYEQYFGPGTRLTVT.

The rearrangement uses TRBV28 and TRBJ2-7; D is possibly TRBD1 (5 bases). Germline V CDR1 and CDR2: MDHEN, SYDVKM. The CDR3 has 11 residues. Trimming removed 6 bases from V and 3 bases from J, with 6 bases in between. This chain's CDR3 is CASRTGYEQYF. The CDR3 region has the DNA TGTGCCAGCAGAACAGGCTACGAGCAGTACTTC.

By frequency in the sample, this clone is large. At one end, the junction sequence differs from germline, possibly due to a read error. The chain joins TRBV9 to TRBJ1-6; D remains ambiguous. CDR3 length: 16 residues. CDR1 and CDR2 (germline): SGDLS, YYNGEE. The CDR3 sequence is CASSVVGSSNNSPLHF. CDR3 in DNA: TGTGCCAGCAGCGTAGTCGGGTCCTCCAATAATTCACCCCTCCACTTT. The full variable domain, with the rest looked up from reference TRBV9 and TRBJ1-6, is DSGVTQTPKHLITATGQRVTLRCSPRSGDLSVYWYQQSLDQGLQFLIQYYNGEERAKGNILERFSAQQFPDLHSELNLSSLELGDSALYFCASSVVGSSNNSPLHFGNGTRLTVT.

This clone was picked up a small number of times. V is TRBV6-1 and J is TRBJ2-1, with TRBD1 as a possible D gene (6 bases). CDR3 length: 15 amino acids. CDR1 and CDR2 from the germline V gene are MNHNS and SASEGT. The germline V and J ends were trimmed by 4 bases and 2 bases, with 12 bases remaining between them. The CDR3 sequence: CASSVVTGAYNEQFF. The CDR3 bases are TGTGCCAGCAGTGTGGTGACAGGAGCCTACAATGAGCAGTTCTTC.

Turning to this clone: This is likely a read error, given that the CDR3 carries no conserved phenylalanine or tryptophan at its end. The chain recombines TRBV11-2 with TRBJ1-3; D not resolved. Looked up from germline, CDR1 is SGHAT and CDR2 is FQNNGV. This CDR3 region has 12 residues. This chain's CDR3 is CASRSPGNTIYS. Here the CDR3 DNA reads TGTGCTTCGAGGAGTCCTGGAAACACCATATATTCT.

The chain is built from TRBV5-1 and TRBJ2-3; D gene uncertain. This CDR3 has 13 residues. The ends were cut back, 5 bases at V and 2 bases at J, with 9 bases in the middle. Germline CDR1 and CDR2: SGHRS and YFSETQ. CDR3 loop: CASRRRPTDTQYF. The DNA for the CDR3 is TGCGCCAGCAGGCGGCGGCCCACAGATACGCAGTATTTT.

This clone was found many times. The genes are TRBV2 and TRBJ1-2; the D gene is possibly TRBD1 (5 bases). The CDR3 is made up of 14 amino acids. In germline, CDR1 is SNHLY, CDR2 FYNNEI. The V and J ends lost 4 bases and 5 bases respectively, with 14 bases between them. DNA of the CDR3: TGTGCCAGCAGTGTGGGGGGGGGAACTTATGGCTACACCTTC. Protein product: CASSVGGGTYGYTF.

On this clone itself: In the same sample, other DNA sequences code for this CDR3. Here the CDR3 DNA reads TGTGCCAGCAGCCAAGGGGTCTACGAGCAGTACTTC. This sequence encodes CASSQGVYEQYF. This chain joins TRBV3-1 and TRBJ2-7; D is uncertain. Germline CDR1 is LGHDT and CDR2 is YNNKEL (reference sequence). The ends were cut back, 1 base at V and 3 bases at J, with 4 bases in the middle. The CDR3 is made up of 12 amino acids.

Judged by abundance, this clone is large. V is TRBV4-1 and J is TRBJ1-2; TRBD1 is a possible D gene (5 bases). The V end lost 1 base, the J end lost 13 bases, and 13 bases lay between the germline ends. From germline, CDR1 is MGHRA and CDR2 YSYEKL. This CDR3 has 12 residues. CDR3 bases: TGCGCCAGCAGCCAAGGGATGGGGGAGAGCACCTTC. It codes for CASSQGMGESTF.

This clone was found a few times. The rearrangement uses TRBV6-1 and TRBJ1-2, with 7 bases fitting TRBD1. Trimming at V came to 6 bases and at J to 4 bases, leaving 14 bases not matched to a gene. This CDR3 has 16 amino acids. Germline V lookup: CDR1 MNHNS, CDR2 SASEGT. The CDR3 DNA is TGTGCCAGCAGATATAGATCGACAGGGCCATTCTATGGCTACACCTTC. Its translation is CASRYRSTGPFYGYTF.

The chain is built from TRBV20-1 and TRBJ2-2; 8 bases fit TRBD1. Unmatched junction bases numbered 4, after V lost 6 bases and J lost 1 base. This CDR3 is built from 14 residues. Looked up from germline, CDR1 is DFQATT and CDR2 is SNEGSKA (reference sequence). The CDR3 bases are TGCAGTGCGTACGGGACAGGGAACACCGGGGAGCTGTTTTTT. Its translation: CSAYGTGNTGELFF.

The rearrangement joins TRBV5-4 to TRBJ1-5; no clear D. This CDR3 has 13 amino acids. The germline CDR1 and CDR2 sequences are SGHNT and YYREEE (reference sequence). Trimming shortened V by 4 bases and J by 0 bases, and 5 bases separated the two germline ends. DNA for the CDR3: TGTGCCAGCAGCATGAATAGCAATCAGCCCCAGCATTTT. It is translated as CASSMNSNQPQHF.

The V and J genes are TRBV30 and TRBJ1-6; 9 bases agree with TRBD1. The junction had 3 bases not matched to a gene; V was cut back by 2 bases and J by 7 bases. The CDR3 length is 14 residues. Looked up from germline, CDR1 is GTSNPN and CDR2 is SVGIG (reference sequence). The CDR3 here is CAWSLGTGNSPLHF. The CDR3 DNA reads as TGTGCCTGGAGTCTAGGGACAGGGAATTCACCCCTCCACTTT. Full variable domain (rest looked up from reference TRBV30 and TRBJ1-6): SQTIHQWPATLVQPVGSPLSLECTVEGTSNPNLYWYRQAAGRGLQLLFYSVGIGQISSEVPQNLSASRPQDRQFILSSKKLLLSDSGFYLCAWSLGTGNSPLHFGNGTRLTVT.

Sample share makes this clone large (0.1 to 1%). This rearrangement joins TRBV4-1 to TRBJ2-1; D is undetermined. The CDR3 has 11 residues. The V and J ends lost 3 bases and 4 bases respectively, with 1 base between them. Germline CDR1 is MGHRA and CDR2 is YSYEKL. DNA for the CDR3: TGCGCCAGCAGCCAGTACAATGAGCAGTTCTTC. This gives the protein CASSQYNEQFF.

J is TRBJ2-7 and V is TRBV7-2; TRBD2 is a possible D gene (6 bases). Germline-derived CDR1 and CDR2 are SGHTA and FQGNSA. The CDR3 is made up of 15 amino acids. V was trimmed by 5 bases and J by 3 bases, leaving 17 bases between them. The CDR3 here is CASSTAGTDYYEQYF. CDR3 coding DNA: TGTGCCAGCAGCACCGCCGGGACTGATTACTACGAGCAGTACTTC.

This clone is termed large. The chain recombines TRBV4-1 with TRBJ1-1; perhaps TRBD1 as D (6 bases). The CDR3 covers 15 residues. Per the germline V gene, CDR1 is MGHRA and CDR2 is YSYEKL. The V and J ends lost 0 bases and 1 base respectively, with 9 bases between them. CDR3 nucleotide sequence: TGCGCCAGCAGCCAAGAGGACAGAGAGAACACTGAAGCTTTCTTT. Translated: CASSQEDRENTEAFF.

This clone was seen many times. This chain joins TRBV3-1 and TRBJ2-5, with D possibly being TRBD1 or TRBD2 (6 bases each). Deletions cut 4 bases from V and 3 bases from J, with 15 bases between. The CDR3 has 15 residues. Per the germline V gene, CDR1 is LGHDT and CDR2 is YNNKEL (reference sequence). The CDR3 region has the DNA TGTGCCAGCAGCCGTAGATACGGGGGCGAAGAGACCCAGTACTTC. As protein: CASSRRYGGEETQYF.